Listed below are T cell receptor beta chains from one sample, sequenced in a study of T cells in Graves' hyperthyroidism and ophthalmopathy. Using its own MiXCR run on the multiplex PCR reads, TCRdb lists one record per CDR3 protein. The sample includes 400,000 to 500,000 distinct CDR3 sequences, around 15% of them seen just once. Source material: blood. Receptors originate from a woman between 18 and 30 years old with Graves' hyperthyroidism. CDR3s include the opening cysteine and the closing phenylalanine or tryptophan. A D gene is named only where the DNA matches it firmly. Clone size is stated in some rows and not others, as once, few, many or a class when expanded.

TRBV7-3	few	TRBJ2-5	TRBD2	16	TGTACCAGCAGCTTAATGTCCGGGAGGCCCAGGGAGACCCAGTACTTC	CTSSLMSGRPRETQYF
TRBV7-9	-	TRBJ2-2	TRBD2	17	TGTGCCAGCAGCTTCGCTCCACTAGCGGGAGACACCGGGGAGCTGTTTTTT	CASSFAPLAGDTGELFF
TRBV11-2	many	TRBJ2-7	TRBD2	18	TGTGCCAGCAGCTTAGAACCATCCAGCGGGAGGGCCCAGTACGAGCAGTACTTC	CASSLEPSSGRAQYEQYF
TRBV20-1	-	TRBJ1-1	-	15	TGCAGTGCTAGACGTGGAGGCCAAATGAACACTGAAGCTTTCTTT	CSARRGGQMNTEAFF
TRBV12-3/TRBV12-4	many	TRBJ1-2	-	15	TGTGCCAGTAGACCACCTATCAGCGGATGGCATGGCTACACCTTC	CASRPPISGWHGYTF
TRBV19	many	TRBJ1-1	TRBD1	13	TGTGCCAGCACCGACAGGGTGAACACTGAAGCTTTCTTT	CASTDRVNTEAFF
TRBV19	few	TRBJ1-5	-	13	TGTGCCAGTAGTGGACAAAGAAATCAGCCCCAGCATTTT	CASSGQRNQPQHF
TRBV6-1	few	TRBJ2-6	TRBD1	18	TGTGCCAGCAGTTTTCGACAGGGGATCGTCTCTGGGGCCAACGTCCTGACTTTC	CASSFRQGIVSGANVLTF
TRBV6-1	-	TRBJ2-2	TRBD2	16	TGTGCCAGCACCGCCGCTAGCGGAGGAGACACCGGGGAGCTGTTTTTT	CASTAASGGDTGELFF
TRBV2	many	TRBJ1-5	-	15	TGTGCCAGCAGTGCTGACAGTTATAGCAATCAGCCCCAGCATTTT	CASSADSYSNQPQHF
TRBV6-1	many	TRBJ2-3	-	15	TGTGCCAGCAGTGAAGTCGGGGCGGACACAGATACGCAGTATTTT	CASSEVGADTDTQYF
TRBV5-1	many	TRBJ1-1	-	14	TGCGCCAGCAGCTTAAGGACCCAGAACACTGAAGCTTTCTTT	CASSLRTQNTEAFF
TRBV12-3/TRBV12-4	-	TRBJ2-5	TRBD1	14	TGTGCCAGCAGTCGCCGGACAGGGGTAGAGACCCAGTACTTC	CASSRRTGVETQYF
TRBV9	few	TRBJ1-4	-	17	TGTGCCAGCAGCGCTGTCGACAGGCCTTTTGGGAATGAAAAACTGTTTTTT	CASSAVDRPFGNEKLFF
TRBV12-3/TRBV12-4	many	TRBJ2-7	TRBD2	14	TGTGCCAGCAGTTTTTCGAGCGGGGGAGGCGAGCAGTACTTC	CASSFSSGGGEQYF
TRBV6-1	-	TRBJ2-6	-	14	TGTGCCAGCAGCCCCGAAGGAGGGGCCAACGTCCTGACTTTC	CASSPEGGANVLTF
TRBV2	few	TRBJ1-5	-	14	TGTGCCAGCAGTATTACCAATAGCAATCAGCCCCAGCATTTT	CASSITNSNQPQHF
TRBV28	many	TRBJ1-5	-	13	TGTGCCAGCAGCTACAGGGTAAGGCAGCCCCAGCATTTT	CASSYRVRQPQHF
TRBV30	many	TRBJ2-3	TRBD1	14	TGTGCCTGGGGGACAGGGGAGAGGCCAGATACGCAGTATTTT	CAWGTGERPDTQYF
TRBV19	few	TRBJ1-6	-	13	TGTGCCAGTAGTACCCCAGGGAATTCACCCCTCCACTTT	CASSTPGNSPLHF
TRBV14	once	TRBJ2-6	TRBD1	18	TGTGCCAGCAGCCAAGATCTCCCCGGGACAGGGGCGAAGCGCGTCCTGACTTTC	CASSQDLPGTGAKRVLTF
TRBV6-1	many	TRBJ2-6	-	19	TGTGCCAGCAGTGCGTGGGGGGGACAGCGATATTCTGGGGCCAACGTCCTGACTTTC	CASSAWGGQRYSGANVLTF
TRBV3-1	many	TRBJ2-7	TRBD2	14	TGTGCCAGCAGCCGTGGGACTAGCCAATACGAGCAGTACTTC	CASSRGTSQYEQYF
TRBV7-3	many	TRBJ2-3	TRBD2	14	TGTGCCAGCAGCTCTCTAGGGAGGGCGGATACGCAGTATTTT	CASSSLGRADTQYF
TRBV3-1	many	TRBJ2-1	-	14	TGTGCCAGCAGCCCACTGCTAGCGTACAATGAGCAGTTCTTC	CASSPLLAYNEQFF
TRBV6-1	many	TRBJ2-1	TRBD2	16	TGTGCCAGCAGGCGCTGGGGACTAGCGAGACTCAATGAGCAGTTCTTC	CASRRWGLARLNEQFF
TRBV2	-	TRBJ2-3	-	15	TGTGCCAGCAGTGAAAAGCAATATAGCACAGATACGCAGTATTTT	CASSEKQYSTDTQYF
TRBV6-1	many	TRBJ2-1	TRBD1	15	TGTGCCAGCAGCCAGGACAGGGCCCCCTACAATGAGCAGTTCTTC	CASSQDRAPYNEQFF
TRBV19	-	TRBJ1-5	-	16	TGTGCCAGTAGTATAGCTTCGGACAGACGCAATCAGCCCCAGCATTTT	CASSIASDRRNQPQHF
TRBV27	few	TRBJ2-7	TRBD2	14	TGTGCCAGCAGTCCAACGAGGCTAGCGGGCGAGCAGTACTTC	CASSPTRLAGEQYF
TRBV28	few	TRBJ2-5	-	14	TGTGCCAGCAGTCTCACAAGACAGGAAAGAACCCAGTACTTC	CASSLTRQERTQYF
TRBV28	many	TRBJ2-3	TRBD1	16	TGTGCCAGCAGTACCCGGACAGGGGGCCGCACAGATACGCAGTATTTT	CASSTRTGGRTDTQYF
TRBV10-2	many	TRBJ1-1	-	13	TGCGCCAGCAGAAGGGGCTCCAACACTGAAGCTTTCTTT	CASRRGSNTEAFF
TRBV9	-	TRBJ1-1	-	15	TGTGCCAGCAGCGTTCCCGCAGGGGCGGGCACTGAAGCTTTCTTT	CASSVPAGAGTEAFF
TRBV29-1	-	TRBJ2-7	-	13	TGCAGCGTAAGGAGGCAGGCCACCTACGAGCAGTACTTC	CSVRRQATYEQYF
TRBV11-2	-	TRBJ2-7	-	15	TGTGCCAGCAGCTTAGATCGGGGTAACTCCTACGAGCAGTACTTC	CASSLDRGNSYEQYF
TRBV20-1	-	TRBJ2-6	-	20	TGCAGTGCTAGAGAACCTCCCCCGGGCAGCAATATCTCTGGGGCCAACGTCCTGACTTTC	CSAREPPPGSNISGANVLTF
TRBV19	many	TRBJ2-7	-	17	TGTGCCAGTAGTCTAAAATCCCCCTTCGGCGGGGTGACGGAGCAGTACTTC	CASSLKSPFGGVTEQYF
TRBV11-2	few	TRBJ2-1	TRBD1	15	TGTGCCAGCAGCTCCGGGACAGGGATGGGCAATGAGCAGTTCTTC	CASSSGTGMGNEQFF
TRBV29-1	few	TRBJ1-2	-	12	TGCAGCGTTGAAGAGGGGAGATATGGCTACACCTTC	CSVEEGRYGYTF
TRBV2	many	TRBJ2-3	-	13	TGTGCCAGCAGTGAAGTACCGACAGATACGCAGTATTTT	CASSEVPTDTQYF
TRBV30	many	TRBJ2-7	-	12	TGTGCCTGGAGACTAGATGGCTACGAGCAGTACTTC	CAWRLDGYEQYF
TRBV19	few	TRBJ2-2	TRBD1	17	TGTGCCAGTAGTATGGGACAGGGGATCTCGAACACCGGGGAGCTGTTTTTT	CASSMGQGISNTGELFF
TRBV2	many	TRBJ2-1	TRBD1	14	TGTGCCGGCGAAACAGGGGGCGGGTACAATGAGCAGTTCTTC	CAGETGGGYNEQFF
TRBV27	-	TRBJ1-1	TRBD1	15	TGTGCCAGCAGCCGGCGACAGGGGGCCGTTTCTGAAGCTTTCTTT	CASSRRQGAVSEAFF
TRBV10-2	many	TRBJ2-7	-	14	TGCGCCAGCAGGGCCAAGTGGTTTAAGGGCGAGCAGTACTTC	CASRAKWFKGEQYF
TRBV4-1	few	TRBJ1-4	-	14	TGCGCCAGTGCCCGGACAGCTTATTATGAAAAACTGTTTTTT	CASARTAYYEKLFF
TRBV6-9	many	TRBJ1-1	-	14	TGTGCCAGCAGTTGGACGGTCATGAACACTGAAGCTTTCTTT	CASSWTVMNTEAFF
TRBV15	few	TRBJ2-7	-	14	TGTGCCACCAGCAGAGATCACGGGTCTTACGAGCAGTACTTC	CATSRDHGSYEQYF
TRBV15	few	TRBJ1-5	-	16	TGTGCCACCAGCAGAGATCTCTTCGGGGGTAATCAGCCCCAGCATTTT	CATSRDLFGGNQPQHF
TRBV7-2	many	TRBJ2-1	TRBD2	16	TGTGCCAGCAGCTTATTTAGCGGGAACTCCTACAATGAGCAGTTCTTC	CASSLFSGNSYNEQFF
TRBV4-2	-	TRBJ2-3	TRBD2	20	TGTGCCAGCAGCCAAGAGGGACTAGCGGGAGGTATAACTAGCACAGATACGCAGTATTTT	CASSQEGLAGGITSTDTQYF
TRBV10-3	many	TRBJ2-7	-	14	TGTGCCATCAGTGAGTCTAGGGAATCATACGAGCAGTACTTC	CAISESRESYEQYF
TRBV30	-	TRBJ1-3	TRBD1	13	TGTGCCTGGTCAGGGGGCCCTGGAAACACCATATATTTT	CAWSGGPGNTIYF